The sequence of this T cell receptor (beta chain) was determined in a study of shared clonotypes between healthy human individuals. With respect to this clone: What it binds is not known.

Findings and limits, study-wide: Several donors showed sharing of around 5.3% of naive CD4 clonotypes. Against clonotypes common to all four donors, non-shared ones had lower generation probabilities.

Naive CD8 cells, CD45RO-negative and positively selected for CCR7, excluded terminally differentiated effector memory CD45RA+ cells. Some clones are missing from TCRdb's copy, which holds only in-frame ones; the method was immunoSEQ multiplex PCR. The table shows over 2,000,000 clones, with just over 90% occurring only once. With V trimmed by 3 bases and J by 4 bases, 8 bases remained unmatched. Germline loops: CDR1 SGDLS, CDR2 YYNGEE. The CDR3 spans 15 residues. The chain uses TRBV9 and TRBJ1-2; 8 nucleotides line up with TRBD1. The sequence derives from a man younger than 30 in good health. Some clones in this sample may be carry-over from other donors' samples. Sequencing was performed on naive CD8+ T cells from PBMCs. DNA of the CDR3: TGTGCCAGCAGCGGGACGACAGGGGTCGGCTATGGCTACACCTTC. It translates to CASSGTTGVGYGYTF.